This T cell receptor beta chain was sequenced for a study of T cells after yellow fever vaccination. Notes on the study in general: Abundant bulk-population clonotypes could contaminate the FACS-sorted repertoires. Reappearing after the booster were most of the clones from primary vaccination (less than 98% CD4, around 90% CD8).

This clonotype was counted only a few times. No antigen is known for it. TCRdb re-derived calls from the 5' RACE reads in MiXCR, one entry per CDR3 protein. In the table there are approximately 610,000 distinct CDR3 sequences, about a sixth of which are singletons. The CDR3 is 14 amino acids. Trimming removed 0 bases from V and 6 bases from J; junction bases left unmatched: 2. Germline CDR1 reads KGHSH; CDR2 reads LQKENI. The V and J genes are TRBV18 and TRBJ2-3; 8 positions match TRBD2. The TCR was taken from a man aged 18 to 30 who received the YFV17D yellow fever vaccine. The sequencing used PBMCs, collected about 5 days after the first yellow fever vaccination. This chain's CDR3 is CASSPPAGVDTQYF. In DNA, the CDR3 is TGTGCCAGCTCACCACCAGCGGGGGTGGATACGCAGTATTTT.